Shown below are 32 T cell receptor beta chains from a single sample sequenced in a study of cytomegalovirus exposure and HLA in healthy donors. PCR used 60 Vbeta primers and 13 Jbeta primers. Sequencing used immunoSEQ multiplex PCR; TCRdb keeps in-frame clones, though not all of them. The sample data list some 130,000 clones. The specimen sequenced was PBMCs. The receptors were gathered from a man younger than 30 in good health and CMV-seronegative.

V usage is TRBV28 and J usage is TRBJ2-7; 13 positions agree with TRBD2. This CDR3 region has 17 residues. Germline-derived CDR1 and CDR2 are MDHEN and SYDVKM. The J segment lost 4 bases and the V segment lost 3 bases, leaving 9 bases of the junction unmatched. In DNA, the CDR3 is TGTGCCAGCAGTTTTATTGGAGGGACTAGCGGGAAATACGAGCAGTACTTC. It codes for CASSFIGGTSGKYEQYF.

V is TRBV6-5 and J is TRBJ2-7; 9 bases map to TRBD1. The V and J ends lost 8 bases and 3 bases, in that order; junction bases with no gene match: 2. Germline CDR1 MNHEY, CDR2 SVGAGI. This CDR3 is 12 amino acids long. CDR3 region: CASRTGVYEQYF. CDR3 coding DNA: TGTGCCAGCCGGACAGGGGTCTACGAGCAGTACTTC.

In DNA form, the CDR3 reads TGTGCCAGCAGACTAGCGGGAGGAGTTGAGCAGTTCTTC. Amino acid sequence: CASRLAGGVEQFF. The rearrangement links TRBV7-9 to TRBJ2-1; 12 nucleotides match TRBD2. Per germline, CDR1 SEHNR and CDR2 FQNEAQ (reference sequence). The CDR3 is 13 amino acids. V lost 6 bases to trimming and J lost 9 bases; unmatched junction nucleotides: 3.

The rearrangement links TRBV6-5 to TRBJ2-5; 8 positions match TRBD1. J was trimmed by 4 bases and V by 4 bases; bases with no gene match: 5. Germline-derived CDR1 and CDR2 are MNHEY and SVGAGI. This CDR3 has 14 residues. For the CDR3, the DNA is TGTGCCAGCAGTTCAGGGGGCGCGGGAGAGACCCAGTACTTC. Protein sequence: CASSSGGAGETQYF.

V and J are TRBV28 and TRBJ1-5; D is unresolved. In germline, CDR1 is MDHEN, CDR2 SYDVKM. V lost 9 bases, J lost 5 bases, and 14 bases lay in between. The CDR3 is 13 residues long. In DNA form, the CDR3 reads TGTGCCAGTGGTCCGGGGAGGGATCAGCCCCAGCATTTT. This sequence encodes CASGPGRDQPQHF.

The chain employs TRBV27 and TRBJ1-2; 9 bases map to TRBD1. The J segment lost 5 bases and the V segment lost 6 bases, leaving 7 bases of the junction unmatched. The V gene's germline CDR1 is MNHEY and CDR2 SMNVEV (reference sequence). The CDR3 is 14 residues long. CDR3: CASSLGTGKYGYTF. CDR3 bases: TGTGCCAGCAGCCTCGGGACAGGGAAATATGGCTACACCTTC.

The chain has TRBV28 and TRBJ1-2; a weak D match, TRBD1 (5 bases). Per the germline V gene, CDR1 is MDHEN and CDR2 is SYDVKM. Deletions cut 3 bases from V and 5 bases from J, with 13 bases between. The CDR3 contains 14 residues. The CDR3 loop is CASSFAERGYGYTF. CDR3 nucleotides: TGTGCCAGCAGTTTCGCAGAAAGGGGTTATGGCTACACCTTC.

The chain joins TRBV11-3 to TRBJ2-5; tentatively, D is TRBD2 (7 bases). Deletions cut 7 bases from V and 7 bases from J, with 10 bases between. Germline CDR1 is SGHNT and CDR2 is YENEEA. This CDR3 region has 11 residues. The CDR3 here is CASKGGMTQYF. CDR3 DNA: TGTGCCAGCAAGGGGGGGATGACCCAGTACTTC.

The genes are TRBV18 and TRBJ2-5; D remains ambiguous. Germline CDR1 reads KGHSH; CDR2 reads LQKENI. The CDR3 is 14 residues long. Trimming removed 0 bases from V and 0 bases from J, with 5 bases in between. CDR3 DNA sequence: TGTGCCAGCTCACCACCGGGCAACCAAGAGACCCAGTACTTC. As protein: CASSPPGNQETQYF.

The chain combines TRBV30 with TRBJ1-2; tentatively, D is TRBD1 (5 bases). Germline V gene data show CDR1 as GTSNPN and CDR2 as SVGIG (reference sequence). This CDR3 is 13 amino acids long. V lost 2 bases to trimming and J lost 1 base, with 8 bases between them. Here the CDR3 DNA reads TGTGCCTGGAGTTTTAGGGGTAACTATGGCTACACCTTC. Its translation: CAWSFRGNYGYTF.

The gene calls are TRBV7-2 and TRBJ1-1; D is uncertain. Germline CDR1 and CDR2: SGHTA and FQGNSA. The CDR3 covers 14 residues. The V gene lost 5 bases and the J gene lost 2 bases, with 12 bases spanning the gap. This CDR3 reads CASSLLAGNTEAFF. In DNA, the CDR3 is TGTGCCAGCAGCCTCCTCGCCGGTAACACTGAAGCTTTCTTT.

The gene calls are TRBV7-2 and TRBJ2-7, with 9 bases fitting TRBD2. CDR1 is SGHTA, CDR2 FQGNSA, per germline. The CDR3 covers 16 residues. The trim removed 5 bases at V and 6 bases at J, leaving 14 bases unmatched. CDR3 in DNA: TGTGCCAGCAGCCCGGGGGGCGGCGGGGGGGCTTCCGAGCAGTACTTC. This gives the protein CASSPGGGGGASEQYF.

V is TRBV30 and J is TRBJ1-3, with a possible D match to TRBD1 (5 bases). The CDR3 runs to 15 residues. Trimming took 0 bases from V and 2 from J, leaving 11 bases between them. The germline V gene has CDR1 GTSNPN and CDR2 SVGIG (reference sequence). CDR3 protein: CAWSVRRGAGNTIYF. The DNA of the CDR3 is TGTGCCTGGAGTGTACGGCGGGGGGCTGGAAACACCATATATTTT. Variable domain in full (rest from reference TRBV30 and TRBJ1-3): SQTIHQWPATLVQPVGSPLSLECTVEGTSNPNLYWYRQAAGRGLQLLFYSVGIGQISSEVPQNLSASRPQDRQFILSSKKLLLSDSGFYLCAWSVRRGAGNTIYFGEGSWLTVV.

The V gene is TRBV4-2, the J gene TRBJ2-1; perhaps TRBD1 as D (7 bases). The V end lost 3 bases, the J end lost 0 bases, and 12 bases lay between the germline ends. This CDR3 is 16 amino acids long. Germline assignment: CDR1 LGHNA and CDR2 YNFKEQ. The CDR3 loop is CASSQEGQRSYNEQFF. CDR3 sequence (DNA): TGTGCCAGCAGCCAGGAGGGACAGCGCTCCTACAATGAGCAGTTCTTC.

This sequence joins TRBV10-3 and TRBJ2-5; tentatively, D is TRBD2 (6 bases). V dropped 5 bases and J dropped 13 bases, with 17 bases sitting between them. The length of the CDR3 is 12 residues. Germline V gene lookup returns CDR1 ENHRY and CDR2 SYGVKD. The CDR3 DNA reads TGTGCCATCAGTCGGGACTCCCTAGGGTCGTACTTC. Its protein product is CAISRDSLGSYF.

As DNA, the CDR3 is TGTGCCAGCAGACCCCTAAAGCGGGGGGGGACAGATACGCAGTATTTT. Residues: CASRPLKRGGTDTQYF. This chain connects TRBV28 to TRBJ2-3; TRBD2 matches 10 bases. V gave up 6 bases and J gave up 3 bases; unmatched junction bases: 9. In germline, CDR1 is MDHEN, CDR2 SYDVKM. The CDR3 consists of 16 residues.

The chain employs TRBV11-2 and TRBJ2-1; 8 bases line up with TRBD2. CDR1 and CDR2 (germline): SGHAT, FQNNGV. J was trimmed by 8 bases and V by 6 bases; bases with no gene match: 15. This CDR3 is 16 amino acids long. In nucleotides, the CDR3 is TGTGCCAGCAGGTGGGCTTATTCAAAGCGGGAGCATGAGCAGTTCTTC. It codes for CASRWAYSKREHEQFF.

The V and J genes are TRBV19 and TRBJ2-2; D is ambiguous. The CDR3 is 12 amino acids. The germline V gene has CDR1 LNHDA and CDR2 SQIVND (reference sequence). V was shortened by 6 bases and J by 3 bases, with 5 bases between the two germline ends. The CDR3 nucleotides are TGTGCCAGTAGACAGTACACCGGGGAGCTGTTTTTT. Translating gives CASRQYTGELFF.

The V call is TRBV27, the J call TRBJ1-6; D possibly corresponds to TRBD1 (5 bases). Trimming removed 6 bases from V and 9 bases from J, with 15 bases in between. The germline gives CDR1 MNHEY, CDR2 SMNVEV (reference sequence). There are 14 residues in the CDR3. The CDR3 loop reads CASRAIGAPSPLHF. The DNA of the CDR3 is TGTGCCAGCAGGGCGATAGGGGCTCCTTCACCCCTCCACTTT.

The chain employs TRBV5-4 and TRBJ2-2; D is unresolved. The CDR3 spans 14 residues. Trimming took 4 bases from V and 6 from J, leaving 13 bases between them. Germline V gene data show CDR1 as SGHNT and CDR2 as YYREEE (reference sequence). In DNA, the CDR3 is TGTGCCAGCAGCGCATCTAGAAGCGCCGGGGAGCTGTTTTTT. It yields the protein CASSASRSAGELFF.

The rearrangement joins TRBV5-4 to TRBJ1-2; 8 bases line up with TRBD1. With 4 bases clipped from V and 13 bases from J, the junction kept 18 bases outside the gene matches. This CDR3 is built from 15 residues. Germline V gives CDR1 SGHNT, CDR2 YYREEE (reference sequence). The CDR3: CASSLFPGGARDGTF. CDR3 DNA: TGTGCCAGCAGCCTGTTCCCAGGGGGCGCAAGAGATGGCACCTTC. The whole variable domain, filled in from reference TRBV5-4 and TRBJ1-2, reads ETGVTQSPTHLIKTRGQQVTLRCSSQSGHNTVSWYQQALGQGPQFIFQYYREEENGRGNFPPRFSGLQFPNYSSELNVNALELDDSALYLCASSLFPGGARDGTFGSGTRLTVV.

The rearrangement joins TRBV19 to TRBJ1-1; TRBD1 aligns across 8 bases. The ends lost 0 bases at V and 4 bases at J; junction bases unmatched: 10. The CDR3 consists of 17 residues. CDR1 and CDR2 (germline): LNHDA, SQIVND (reference sequence). The CDR3 coding sequence is TGTGCCAGTAGTATAGAGAGAAGGACAGGGTTGTTCACTGAAGCTTTCTTT. It encodes CASSIERRTGLFTEAFF.

The CDR3 sequence is CASSIDSKGTEAFF. The CDR3 DNA reads TGTGCCAGTAGTATTGACAGCAAAGGGACTGAAGCTTTCTTT. The genes are TRBV19 and TRBJ1-1, with a possible D match to TRBD1 (5 bases). Germline values: CDR1 LNHDA, CDR2 SQIVND (reference sequence). V dropped 3 bases and J dropped 5 bases, with 13 bases sitting between them. This CDR3 contains 14 residues. The full variable domain, its missing parts supplied by reference TRBV19 and TRBJ1-1, is DGGITQSPKYLFRKEGQNVTLSCEQNLNHDAMYWYRQDPGQGLRLIYYSQIVNDFQKGDIAEGYSVSREKKESFPLTVTSAQKNPTAFYLCASSIDSKGTEAFFGQGTRLTVV.

The chain recombines TRBV4-3 with TRBJ2-1; 8 positions match TRBD2. Trimming removed 8 bases from V and 4 bases from J; junction bases left unmatched: 13. This CDR3 spans 16 amino acids. CDR1 LGHNA and CDR2 YSLEER come from the germline V gene. The CDR3 protein is CASAAAGGLDYNEQFF. CDR3 DNA sequence: TGCGCCAGCGCGGCGGCGGGGGGTCTTGATTACAATGAGCAGTTCTTC.

With regard to this clone: One end of the junction is discordant with germline, which a read error may explain. The rearrangement uses TRBV27 and TRBJ1-4; D is uncertain. The CDR3 runs to 13 residues. Per germline, CDR1 MNHEY and CDR2 SMNVEV (reference sequence). CDR3 loop: CASSSPSNDKLFF. The CDR3 nucleotides are TGTGCCAGCAGTTCACCGAGTAATGATAAACTGTTTTTT.

This chain links TRBV12-5 with TRBJ2-1, with D possibly being TRBD2 (5 bases). The CDR3 extends over 13 amino acids. The germline gives CDR1 LGHNT, CDR2 FRNRAP. V was cut by 3 bases and J by 4 bases, with 7 bases left in between. The CDR3 spells CASGLGLYNEQFF. DNA for the CDR3: TGTGCTAGTGGTTTAGGACTGTACAATGAGCAGTTCTTC.

This chain uses TRBV6-7 with TRBJ2-7; 11 bases fit TRBD1. TRBV6-7 is an open reading frame whose function is uncertain. The CDR3 extends over 19 amino acids. The J segment lost 5 bases and the V segment lost 0 bases, leaving 15 bases of the junction unmatched. The CDR3 region has the DNA TGTGCCAGCAGTTACTCGAGCCGGGACAGGGGGTCCTTCAGCCACGAGCAGTACTTC. Translated: CASSYSSRDRGSFSHEQYF.

V usage is TRBV18 and J usage is TRBJ2-3; 12 nucleotides line up with TRBD1. J was trimmed by 4 bases and V by 3 bases; bases with no gene match: 14. The V gene's germline CDR1 is KGHSH and CDR2 LQKENI. This CDR3 comprises 19 residues. The chain's CDR3 is CASSPSSRDRGRDPDTQYF. CDR3 bases: TGTGCCAGCTCACCCTCCTCCCGGGACAGGGGGCGTGACCCAGATACGCAGTATTTT.

This sequence joins TRBV7-9 and TRBJ2-3, with a weak D call TRBD1 (5 bases). CDR3 length: 15 residues. Germline CDR1 reads SEHNR; CDR2 reads FQNEAQ (reference sequence). The V gene lost 6 bases and the J gene lost 4 bases, with 17 bases spanning the gap. The CDR3 protein is CASRYLRVGADTQYF. The CDR3 region has the DNA TGTGCCAGCAGATACCTCCGGGTAGGGGCAGATACGCAGTATTTT.

The V gene is TRBV7-2, the J gene TRBJ1-2, with D possibly being TRBD1 (5 bases). Trimming cost V 1 base and J 8 bases, with 11 bases left between them. The germline V gene has CDR1 SGHTA and CDR2 FQGNSA. The CDR3 spans 13 residues. The DNA of the CDR3 is TGTGCCAGCAGCTTAGGGGCAGGGAGGGGCTACACCTTC. This encodes CASSLGAGRGYTF.

The chain carries TRBV10-3 and TRBJ1-2; no firm D call. Germline values: CDR1 ENHRY, CDR2 SYGVKD. V was shortened by 0 bases and J by 12 bases, with 11 bases between the two germline ends. This CDR3 has 12 residues. DNA of the CDR3: TGTGCCATCAGTGAGTCCGGGGAGGAAAACACCTTC. Protein: CAISESGEENTF.

Points on this clone: The same CDR3 also results from other DNA sequences found in this sample. The chain joins TRBV7-9 to TRBJ1-5; 7 bases fit TRBD1. Germline V CDR1 and CDR2: SEHNR, FQNEAQ (reference sequence). The CDR3 is made up of 14 amino acids. V lost 5 bases, J lost 2 bases, and 3 bases stayed unmatched. CDR3 bases: TGTGCCAGCAGCCTTCAGGGGGGCAATCAGCCCCAGCATTTT. It yields the protein CASSLQGGNQPQHF. The full variable domain, in which reference TRBV7-9 and TRBJ1-5 provide the parts outside the CDR3, is DTGVSQNPRHKITKRGQNVTFRCDPISEHNRLYWYRQTLGQGPEFLTYFQNEAQLEKSRLLSDRFSAERPKGSFSTLEIQRTEQGDSAMYLCASSLQGGNQPQHFGDGTRLSIL.